These T cell receptor beta chains were read from a single sample in a study of T cells after posttransplantation cyclophosphamide. Repertoires were generated with immunoSEQ multiplex PCR, while TCRdb's copy carries only in-frame clones and drops some. Of fewer than 35,000 clones listed, 90% to 95% are singletons. The sample comprised naive CD4+ T cells sorted from blood. The receptors here all came from a man between 25 and 39 years old in good health and a related stem cell transplant donor. The CDR3 runs from the conserved cysteine through the conserved F or W.

J: TRBJ1-6; V: TRBV25-1; CDR3: CASSESTGNSPLHF
J: TRBJ1-1; V: TRBV19; CDR3: CASRPGETSEAFF
J: TRBJ1-2; V: TRBV25-1; CDR3: CARGAKRGLDDGYTF
J: TRBJ2-5; V: TRBV29-1; CDR3: CSVASRLLETQYF
J: TRBJ2-1; V: TRBV11-3; CDR3: CASSRTDNEQFF
J: TRBJ1-2; V: TRBV7-2; CDR3: CASSSRVNYGYTF
J: TRBJ2-5; V: TRBV9; CDR3: CASSPDRVETQYF
J: TRBJ1-1; V: TRBV6-1; CDR3: CASSEDPSTGAGTEAFF
J: TRBJ1-1; V: TRBV9; CDR3: CASSVGGAGGFTEAFF
J: TRBJ2-7; V: TRBV6-5; CDR3: CASSSRLAGGYEQYF
J: TRBJ1-1; V: TRBV7-8; CDR3: CASSRPPLRAEAFF
J: TRBJ1-3; V: TRBV25-1; CDR3: CASSDRRGSSGNTIYF
J: TRBJ2-1; V: TRBV7-9; CDR3: CASSALVNEQFF
J: TRBJ2-1; V: TRBV10-3; CDR3: CAIRDRGLTYNEQFF
J: TRBJ2-2; V: TRBV4-3; CDR3: CASSQGPTSTGELFF
J: TRBJ2-2; V: TRBV9; CDR3: CASSVSGSNTGELFF
J: TRBJ1-6; V: TRBV19; CDR3: CASSTRQGALHF
J: TRBJ1-4; V: TRBV6-6; CDR3: CASSKRTGANNEKLFF
J: TRBJ2-7; V: TRBV7-2; CDR3: CASSFNPGVSYEQYF
J: TRBJ2-2; V: TRBV9; CDR3: CASSVRLAVNTGELFF
J: TRBJ2-3; V: TRBV6-6; CDR3: CASSYFPLGAEDTQYF
J: TRBJ1-1; V: TRBV9; CDR3: CASSVGGGMNTEAFF
J: TRBJ1-2; V: TRBV4-3; CDR3: CASSQEPTGKYGYTF
J: TRBJ2-2; V: TRBV9; CDR3: CASSVVQDTGELFF
J: TRBJ2-5; V: TRBV5-4; CDR3: CASSSKLTRETQYF
J: TRBJ1-2; V: TRBV5-6; CDR3: CASSRGQPGQAF
J: TRBJ2-5; V: TRBV28; CDR3: CASSLGGAGETQYF
J: TRBJ2-3; V: TRBV7-2; CDR3: CASSSVPGGASDTQYF
J: TRBJ1-3; V: TRBV5-1; CDR3: CASSLVGSRAGNTIYF
J: TRBJ1-1; V: TRBV7-8; CDR3: CASSFKSNTEAFF
J: TRBJ2-3; V: TRBV7-2; CDR3: CASSLARLAGGADTQYF
J: TRBJ2-5; V: TRBV7-2; CDR3: CASSLGRGGGETQYF
J: TRBJ1-4; V: TRBV7-2; CDR3: CASSLYITGGEEKLFF
J: TRBJ2-5; V: TRBV28; CDR3: CASSQGTQETQYF
J: TRBJ2-1; V: TRBV2; CDR3: CASSEVRGGLDNEQFF
J: TRBJ2-3; V: TRBV5-1; CDR3: CASSLGNGGTDTQYF
J: TRBJ2-5; V: TRBV21-1; CDR3: CASSTQNRGRRYQETQYF
J: TRBJ1-6; V: TRBV12-5; CDR3: CASGLGTMGILHF
J: TRBJ1-1; V: TRBV6-1; CDR3: CASSERDTEAFF
J: TRBJ2-7; V: TRBV7-2; CDR3: CASSPGLPSSYEQYF
J: TRBJ1-6; V: TRBV7-9; CDR3: CASSAITGAAYNSPLHF
J: TRBJ1-6; V: TRBV5-1; CDR3: CASSLRAAGSPLHF
J: TRBJ1-3; V: TRBV4-2; CDR3: CASSPTGTAGNTIYF